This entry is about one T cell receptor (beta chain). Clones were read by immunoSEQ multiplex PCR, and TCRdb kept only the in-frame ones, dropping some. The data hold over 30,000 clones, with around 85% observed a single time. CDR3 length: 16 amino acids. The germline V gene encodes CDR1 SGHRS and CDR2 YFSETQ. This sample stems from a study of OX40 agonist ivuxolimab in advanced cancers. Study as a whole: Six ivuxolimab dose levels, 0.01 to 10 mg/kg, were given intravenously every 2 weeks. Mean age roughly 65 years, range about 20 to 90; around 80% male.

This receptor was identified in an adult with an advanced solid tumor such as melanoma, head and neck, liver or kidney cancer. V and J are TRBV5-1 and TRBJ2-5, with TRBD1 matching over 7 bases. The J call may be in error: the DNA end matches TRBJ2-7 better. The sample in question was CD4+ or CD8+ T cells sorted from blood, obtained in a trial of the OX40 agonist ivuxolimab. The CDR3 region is CASSRQPRDSSYEQYF. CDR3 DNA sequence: TGCGCCAGCAGCAGGCAACCCCGGGACAGCTCCTACGAGCAGTACTTC.